The entry below describes one T cell receptor beta chain. These data come from a study of shared clonotypes between healthy human individuals. Assay: immunoSEQ multiplex PCR; the TCRdb copy retains only in-frame clones and omits some. The data show 1.5 million to 2.5 million clones, just under 95% seen once. Naive CD8 populations comprised CD45RO-negative cells positively selected for CCR7, excluding terminally differentiated effector memory CD45RA+ cells. Germline V CDR1 and CDR2: MNHEY, SMNVEV (reference sequence). Trimming removed 1 base at V and 4 bases at J, with 12 bases between. The CDR3 totals 15 residues.

This clonotype originated in a young man in good health. The specimen was naive CD8+ T cells sorted from blood. This chain uses TRBV27 with TRBJ2-3, with a tentative D call TRBD2 (6 bases). CDR3 sequence (DNA): TGTGCCAGCAGTTTATTTTTTTCGGGGGCAGATACGCAGTATTTT. This codes for CASSLFFSGADTQYF.